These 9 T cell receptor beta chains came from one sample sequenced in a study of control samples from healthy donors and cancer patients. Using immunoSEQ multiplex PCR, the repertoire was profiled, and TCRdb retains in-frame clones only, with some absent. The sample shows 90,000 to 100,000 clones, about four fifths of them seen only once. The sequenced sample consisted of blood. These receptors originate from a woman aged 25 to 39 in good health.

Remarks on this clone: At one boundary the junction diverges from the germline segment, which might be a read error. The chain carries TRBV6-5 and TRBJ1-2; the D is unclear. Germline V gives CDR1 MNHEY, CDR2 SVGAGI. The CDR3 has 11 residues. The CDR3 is CASSDSSGSTF. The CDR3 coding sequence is TGTGCCAGCAGTGACTCGTCAGGAAGTACCTTC.

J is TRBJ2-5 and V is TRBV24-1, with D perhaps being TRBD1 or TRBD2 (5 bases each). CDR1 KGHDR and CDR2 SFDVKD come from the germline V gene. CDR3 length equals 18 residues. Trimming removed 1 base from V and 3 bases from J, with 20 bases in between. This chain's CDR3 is CATSDFPVGVGEKETQYF. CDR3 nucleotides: TGTGCCACCAGTGATTTTCCGGTTGGGGTAGGGGAGAAAGAGACCCAGTACTTC.

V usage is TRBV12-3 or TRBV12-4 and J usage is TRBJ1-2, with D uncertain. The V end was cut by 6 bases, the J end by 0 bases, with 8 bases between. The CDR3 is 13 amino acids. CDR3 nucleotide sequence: TGTGCCAGCAGACGCAACCCTAACTATGGCTACACCTTC. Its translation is CASRRNPNYGYTF.

CDR3 in DNA: TGTGCTAGTGGTCGGGACAGCTCCTACGAGCAGTACTTC. This gives the protein CASGRDSSYEQYF. The chain carries TRBV12-5 and TRBJ2-7; the match to TRBD1 covers 7 bases. Per germline, CDR1 LGHNT and CDR2 FRNRAP. V dropped 5 bases and J dropped 0; count of bases not matched to a gene: 1. The length of the CDR3 is 13 residues.

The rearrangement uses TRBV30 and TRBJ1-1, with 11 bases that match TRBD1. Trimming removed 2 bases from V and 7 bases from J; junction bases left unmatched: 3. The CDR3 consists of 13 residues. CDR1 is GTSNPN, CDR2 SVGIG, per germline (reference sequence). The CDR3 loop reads CAWSLGQGDEAFF. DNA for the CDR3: TGTGCCTGGAGTCTGGGACAGGGGGATGAAGCTTTCTTT.

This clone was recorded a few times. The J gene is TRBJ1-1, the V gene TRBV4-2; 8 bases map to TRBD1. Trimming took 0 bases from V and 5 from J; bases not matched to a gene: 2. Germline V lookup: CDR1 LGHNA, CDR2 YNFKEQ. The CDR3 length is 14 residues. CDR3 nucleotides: TGTGCCAGCAGCCAAGAACAGGGGGGGACTGAAGCTTTCTTT. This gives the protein CASSQEQGGTEAFF.

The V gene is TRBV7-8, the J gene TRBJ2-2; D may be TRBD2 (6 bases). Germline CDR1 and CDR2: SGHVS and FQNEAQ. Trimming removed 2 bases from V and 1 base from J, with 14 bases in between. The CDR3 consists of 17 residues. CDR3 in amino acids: CASSLREAGRNTGELFF. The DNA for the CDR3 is TGTGCCAGCAGCTTACGGGAAGCGGGTAGGAACACCGGGGAGCTGTTTTTT.

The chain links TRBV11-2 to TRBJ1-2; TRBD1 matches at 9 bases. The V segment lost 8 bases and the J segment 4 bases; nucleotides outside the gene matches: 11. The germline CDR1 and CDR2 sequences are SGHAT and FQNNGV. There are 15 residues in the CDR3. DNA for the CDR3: TGTGCCAGCGGGGAACAGGGGGCGCTAGGCTATGGCTACACCTTC. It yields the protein CASGEQGALGYGYTF.

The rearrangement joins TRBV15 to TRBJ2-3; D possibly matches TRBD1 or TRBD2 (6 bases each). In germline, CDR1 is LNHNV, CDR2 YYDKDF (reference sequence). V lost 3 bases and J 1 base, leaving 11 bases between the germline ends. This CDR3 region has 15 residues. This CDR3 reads CATSSGGRGTDTQYF. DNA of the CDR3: TGTGCCACCAGCAGCGGGGGCCGGGGCACAGATACGCAGTATTTT.